This paragraph covers one T cell receptor beta chain sequence. This entry comes from a study of blood T cell repertoires in COVID-19. For the study at large: The study drew acute and convalescent COVID-19 samples from the United States, Italy and Spain.

Germline assignment: CDR1 MNHEY and CDR2 SMNVEV (reference sequence). V lost 6 bases, J lost 4 bases, and 5 bases stayed unmatched. The CDR3 loop spans 13 amino acids. Original methodology: Amplification with reference gene primers provided the estimates of nucleated cell counts. Assay used: immunoSEQ multiplex PCR; TCRdb lists only in-frame clones, some missing. That table is the source of V, J and clone size, and D and trimming were worked out from the DNA. This sample has around 42,000 clones, with approximately 90% found just once. The V and J genes are TRBV27 and TRBJ1-2; 7 nucleotides line up with TRBD1. Sequenced sample: peripheral blood. This clonotype originated in a man aged 30 to 39 with active or convalescent COVID-19. DNA for the CDR3: TGTGCCAGCAGCCGCGGGACAGCCTATGGCTACACCTTC. Protein: CASSRGTAYGYTF.